The clone carrying this T cell receptor beta chain was seen a few times. Its antigen remains unknown. Given a much more abundant clone one base away, this may be a read error. CDR3 regions of TCR beta were amplified from RNA transcripts. HTBI primers served in a first-round RT-PCR, which a second-round multiplex PCR followed. TCRdb reanalysed the multiplex PCR reads using MiXCR and keeps one entry per CDR3 protein. There are 340,000 or so distinct CDR3 sequences in the sample; 17% occur only once, and about 12% lies in the top ten. These data belong to a study of Graves' ophthalmopathy and Graves' hyperthyroidism. About the research overall: Peripheral blood was gathered at first diagnosis, ahead of any treatment whatsoever. Regarding the study as a whole: In separating ophthalmopathy from stable hyperthyroidism, a 13-signature model achieved 87.88% sensitivity and 70% to 83% specificity.

Moderately to severely active ophthalmopathy under 3 months, CAS at least 3, NOSPECS at least 4. None of the included patients had other autoimmune diseases, uncontrolled infections, pregnancy or lactation, as these led to exclusion. The source material was peripheral blood. This TCR derives from an adult man with Graves' ophthalmopathy.

The CDR3 sequence: CAWTDSSLNTEGFF. The DNA for the CDR3 is TGTGCCTGGACGGACAGCAGCTTGAACACTGAAGGTTTCTTT. This chain uses TRBV30 with TRBJ1-1; possible D gene TRBD1, 6 bases. Germline values: CDR1 GTSNPN, CDR2 SVGIG (reference sequence). The CDR3 runs 14 residues.